These 7 T cell receptor beta chains were sequenced from one sample in a study of PD-1 blockade in classical Hodgkin lymphoma. Measured with immunoSEQ multiplex PCR; TCRdb has only the in-frame clones, and not every one. The sample has around 91,000 clones, approximately 88% seen once. Each patient experienced a relapse that followed autologous stem cell transplantation, and brentuximab vedotin exposure varied. The sample consisted of peripheral blood mononuclear cells (PBMCs), taken at baseline. The receptors were sampled from a human donor with classical Hodgkin lymphoma.

There are a few counts of this clone. The rearrangement links TRBV27 to TRBJ2-2; 7 bases are a match to TRBD1. The V gene's germline CDR1 is MNHEY and CDR2 SMNVEV (reference sequence). The CDR3 is 14 residues long. The V segment lost 5 bases and the J segment 6 bases; nucleotides outside the gene matches: 6. The CDR3 region is CASSETGRSGELFF. CDR3 DNA: TGTGCCAGCAGTGAGACAGGGAGATCCGGGGAGCTGTTTTTT.

In nucleotides, the CDR3 is TGTGCCATCAGTGAACTAGCGGGGGGATACAATGAGCAGTTCTTC. Protein product: CAISELAGGYNEQFF. The rearrangement joins TRBV10-3 to TRBJ2-1; 12 bases line up with TRBD2. CDR3 length: 15 residues. V lost 3 bases, J lost 4 bases, and 1 base stayed unmatched. CDR1 is ENHRY and CDR2 is SYGVKD in the germline V gene.

This clone is a singleton in its sample. The chain combines TRBV29-1 with TRBJ1-1, with D uncertain. The ends were cut back, 7 bases at V and 5 bases at J, with 8 bases in the middle. CDR3 length equals 10 residues. Germline V gene sequence: CDR1 SQVTM, CDR2 ANQGSEA. The DNA of the CDR3 is TGCAGCGCATGGTCAACTGAAGCTTTCTTT. It specifies CSAWSTEAFF. Full variable domain (rest looked up from reference TRBV29-1 and TRBJ1-1): SAVISQKPSRDICQRGTSLTIQCQVDSQVTMMFWYRQQPGQSLTLIATANQGSEATYESGFVIDKFPISRPNLTFSTLTVSNMSPEDSSIYLCSAWSTEAFFGQGTRLTVV.

The genes are TRBV28 and TRBJ2-7, with D unclear. CDR3 size: 13 residues. Trimming removed 4 bases at V and 5 bases at J, with 12 bases between. CDR1 MDHEN and CDR2 SYDVKM come from the germline V gene. The CDR3 is CASSSPLTHEQYF. CDR3 coding DNA: TGTGCCAGCAGTTCTCCCCTGACCCACGAGCAGTACTTC.

This chain connects TRBV11-2 to TRBJ2-7, with D tentatively TRBD1 or TRBD2 (5 bases each). In germline, CDR1 is SGHAT, CDR2 FQNNGV. Deletions cut 8 bases from V and 1 base from J, with 15 bases between. This CDR3 has 14 residues. The chain's CDR3 is CASWEGTGSYEQYF. The CDR3 DNA sequence: TGTGCCAGCTGGGAAGGGACGGGTTCCTACGAGCAGTACTTC.

The DNA for the CDR3 is TGTGCCAGCAGCGAGCACGGGGAGCTGTTTTTT. This sequence encodes CASSEHGELFF. J is TRBJ2-2 and V is TRBV6-5; D remains ambiguous. V was cut by 6 bases and J by 7 bases, with 6 bases left in between. The CDR3 has 11 residues. CDR1 is MNHEY and CDR2 is SVGAGI in the germline V gene.

This chain links TRBV30 with TRBJ1-2, with 11 nucleotides matching TRBD1. The V and J ends lost 3 bases and 2 bases, in that order; junction bases with no gene match: 5. CDR1 is GTSNPN and CDR2 is SVGIG in the germline V gene (reference sequence). This CDR3 has 15 amino acids. CDR3 coding DNA: TGTGCCTGGAGGGACAGGGGGCTAGGGAACTATGGCTACACCTTC. Translation: CAWRDRGLGNYGYTF.